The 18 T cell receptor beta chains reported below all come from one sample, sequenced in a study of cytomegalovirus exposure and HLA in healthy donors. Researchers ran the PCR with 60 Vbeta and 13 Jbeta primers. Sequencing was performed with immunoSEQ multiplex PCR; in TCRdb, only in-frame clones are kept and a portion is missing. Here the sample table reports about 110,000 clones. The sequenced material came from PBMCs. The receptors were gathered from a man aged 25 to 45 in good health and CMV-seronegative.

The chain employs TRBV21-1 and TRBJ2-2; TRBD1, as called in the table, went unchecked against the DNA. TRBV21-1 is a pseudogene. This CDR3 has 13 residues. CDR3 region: CASSKWPTGELFF. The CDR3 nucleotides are TGTGCCAGCAGCAAGTGGCCCACCGGGGAGCTGTTTTTT.

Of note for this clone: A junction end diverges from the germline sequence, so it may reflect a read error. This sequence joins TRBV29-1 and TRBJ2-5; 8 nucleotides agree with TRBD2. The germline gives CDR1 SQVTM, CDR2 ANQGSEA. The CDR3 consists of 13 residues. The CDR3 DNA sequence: TGCAGCGTGGAAGAACTAGCGGCCGGGACCCAGTACTTC. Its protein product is CSVEELAAGTQYF.

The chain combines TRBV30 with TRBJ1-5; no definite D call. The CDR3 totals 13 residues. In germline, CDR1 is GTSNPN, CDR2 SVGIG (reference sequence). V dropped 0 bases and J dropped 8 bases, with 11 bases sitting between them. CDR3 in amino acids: CAWSVLSSEPQHF. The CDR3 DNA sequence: TGTGCCTGGAGTGTATTGTCGTCTGAGCCCCAGCATTTT.

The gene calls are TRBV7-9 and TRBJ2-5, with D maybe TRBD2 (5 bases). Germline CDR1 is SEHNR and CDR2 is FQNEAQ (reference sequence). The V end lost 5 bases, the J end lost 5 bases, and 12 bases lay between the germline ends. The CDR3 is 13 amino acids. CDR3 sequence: CASSPRGGETQYF. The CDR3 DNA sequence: TGTGCCAGCAGCCCCCGGGGTGGGGAGACCCAGTACTTC.

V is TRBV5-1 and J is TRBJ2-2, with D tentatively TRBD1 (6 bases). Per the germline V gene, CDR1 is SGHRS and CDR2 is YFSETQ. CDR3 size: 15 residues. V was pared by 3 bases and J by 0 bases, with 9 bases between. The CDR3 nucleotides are TGCGCCAGCAGCTGGGGACAAACGAACACCGGGGAGCTGTTTTTT. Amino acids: CASSWGQTNTGELFF.

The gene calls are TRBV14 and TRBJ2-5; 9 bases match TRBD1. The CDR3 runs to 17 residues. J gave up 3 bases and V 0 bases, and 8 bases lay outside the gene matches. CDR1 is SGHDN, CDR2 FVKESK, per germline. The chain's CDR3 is CASSQDRSGQGEETQYF. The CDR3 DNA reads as TGTGCCAGCAGCCAAGATCGCTCGGGACAGGGTGAAGAGACCCAGTACTTC.

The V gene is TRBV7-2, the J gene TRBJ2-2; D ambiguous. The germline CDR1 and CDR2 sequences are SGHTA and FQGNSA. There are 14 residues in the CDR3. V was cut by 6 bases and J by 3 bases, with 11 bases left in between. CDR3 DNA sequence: TGTGCCAGCAGATTCGATAGCTACACCGGGGAGCTGTTTTTT. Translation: CASRFDSYTGELFF.

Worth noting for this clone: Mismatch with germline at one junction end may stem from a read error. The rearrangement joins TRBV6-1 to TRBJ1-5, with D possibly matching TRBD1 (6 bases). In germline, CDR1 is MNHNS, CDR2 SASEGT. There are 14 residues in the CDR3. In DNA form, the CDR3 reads TGTGCCAGCACAGGGCAGGGGAAGGTTCAGGCCCAGCATTTT. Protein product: CASTGQGKVQAQHF.

The CDR3: CASSLGRVTAATNEKLFF. The CDR3 DNA sequence: TGCGCCAGCAGCTTGGGGCGGGTAACGGCAGCAACTAATGAAAAACTGTTTTTT. The V and J genes are TRBV5-1 and TRBJ1-4; D not certain. Deletions cut 0 bases from V and 0 bases from J, with 15 bases between. This CDR3 region has 18 residues. Germline lookup yields CDR1 SGHRS and CDR2 YFSETQ.

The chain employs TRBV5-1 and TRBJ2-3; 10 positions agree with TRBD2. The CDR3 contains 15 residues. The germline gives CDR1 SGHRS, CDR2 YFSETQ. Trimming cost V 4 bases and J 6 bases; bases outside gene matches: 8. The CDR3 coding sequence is TGCGCCAGCAGCCCCGGGACTAGCGAGGCGGATACGCAGTATTTT. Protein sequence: CASSPGTSEADTQYF.

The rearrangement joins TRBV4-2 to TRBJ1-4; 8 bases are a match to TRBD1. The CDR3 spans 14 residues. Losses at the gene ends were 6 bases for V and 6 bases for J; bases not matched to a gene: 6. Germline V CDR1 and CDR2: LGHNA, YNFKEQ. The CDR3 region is CASSPGGPHEKLFF. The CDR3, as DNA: TGTGCCAGCAGTCCAGGGGGCCCCCATGAAAAACTGTTTTTT.

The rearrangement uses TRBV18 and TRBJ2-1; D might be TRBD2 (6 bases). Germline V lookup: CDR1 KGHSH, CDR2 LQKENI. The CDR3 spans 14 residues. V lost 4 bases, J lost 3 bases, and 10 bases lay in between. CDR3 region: CASSLTRGYNEQFF. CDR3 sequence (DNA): TGTGCCAGCTCACTGACTAGAGGCTACAATGAGCAGTTCTTC.

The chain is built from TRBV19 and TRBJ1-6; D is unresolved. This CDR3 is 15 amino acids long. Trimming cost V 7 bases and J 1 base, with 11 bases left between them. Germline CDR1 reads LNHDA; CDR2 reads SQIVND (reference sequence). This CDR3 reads CASTTSGSYNSPLHF. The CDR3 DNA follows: TGTGCCAGTACGACGAGCGGATCCTATAATTCACCCCTCCACTTT.

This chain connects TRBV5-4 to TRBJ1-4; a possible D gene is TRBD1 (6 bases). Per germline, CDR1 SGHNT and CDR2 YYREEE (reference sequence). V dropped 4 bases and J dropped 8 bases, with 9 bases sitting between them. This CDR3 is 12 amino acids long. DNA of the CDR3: TGTGCCAGCAGCCGTACAGGGGAAAAACTGTTTTTT. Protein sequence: CASSRTGEKLFF.

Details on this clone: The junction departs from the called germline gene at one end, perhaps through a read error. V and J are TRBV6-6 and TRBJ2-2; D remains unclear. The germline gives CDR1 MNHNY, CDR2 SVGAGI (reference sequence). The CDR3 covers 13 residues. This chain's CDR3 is CAGSYSNTGELFF. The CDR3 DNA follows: TGTGCCGGCAGTTACAGCAACACCGGGGAGCTGTTTTTT.

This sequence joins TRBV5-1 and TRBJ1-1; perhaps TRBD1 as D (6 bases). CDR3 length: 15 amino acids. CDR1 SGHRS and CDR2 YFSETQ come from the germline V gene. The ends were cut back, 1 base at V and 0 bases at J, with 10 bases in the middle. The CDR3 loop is CASSLLQGVNTEAFF. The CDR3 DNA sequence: TGCGCCAGCAGCTTGTTACAGGGCGTGAACACTGAAGCTTTCTTT. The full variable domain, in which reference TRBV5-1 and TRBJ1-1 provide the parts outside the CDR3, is KAGVTQTPRYLIKTRGQQVTLSCSPISGHRSVSWYQQTPGQGLQFLFEYFSETQRNKGNFPGRFSGRQFSNSRSEMNVSTLELGDSALYLCASSLLQGVNTEAFFGQGTRLTVV.

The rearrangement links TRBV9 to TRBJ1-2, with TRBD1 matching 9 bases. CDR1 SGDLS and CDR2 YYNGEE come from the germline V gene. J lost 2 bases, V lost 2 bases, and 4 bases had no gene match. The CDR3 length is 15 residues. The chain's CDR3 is CASSVGTGKNYGYTF. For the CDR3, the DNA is TGTGCCAGCAGCGTGGGGACAGGGAAAAACTATGGCTACACCTTC.

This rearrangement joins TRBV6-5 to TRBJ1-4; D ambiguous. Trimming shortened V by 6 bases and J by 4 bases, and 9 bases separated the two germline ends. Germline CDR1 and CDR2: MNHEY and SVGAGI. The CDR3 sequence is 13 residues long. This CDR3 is CASRDGLNEKLFF. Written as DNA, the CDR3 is TGTGCCAGCAGAGACGGACTTAATGAAAAACTGTTTTTT.